This record concerns one TCR beta chain sequence. Its specific antigen is unknown. No per-base quality is available; no much larger clone lies one base away. The data belong to a study of blood T cell repertoires in COVID-19 (dated by TCRdb to between 2020 and 2021). Context from the whole study: Collaborator samples came from the United States, Italy and Spain and covered acute and convalescent phases of COVID-19. The material from the prospective study consisted of cDNA or gDNA derived from T cells, B-cell-depleted T cells, or PBMCs. Deeply sampled blood TCRbeta repertoires from subjects exposed to, actively infected with, or recovered from COVID-19 were included in the dataset. The repertoires were made available in a free public database intended to serve as a resource for research on the immune response to SARS-CoV-2. The samples were drawn from two sources: the first 160 participants of the ongoing ImmuneRACE study, and 1,200 or so subjects contributed by 6 global collaborators. A de-identified subject ID, COVID-19 status, age in years and sex were almost always included in the sample metadata. Where HLA class I and class II types were available, the types were taken from metadata supplied by the sample provider, not from assay-based typing.

The CDR3 runs 17 amino acids, cysteine and phenylalanine included. This entry keeps only the CDR3 DNA: 51 bases, framed from base 1. Looking up the germline V gene yields CDR1 MDHEN and CDR2 SYDVKM. Cut back by 5 bases and 0 bases, the V and J ends lie 17 bases apart. One collaborating source in Seattle enrolled patients while the patients were actively infected and followed the patients over time throughout the course of disease. The collaborating institutions used their own protocols to collect whole blood in K2EDTA tubes. For TCRbeta analysis, collaborator samples were shipped as frozen whole blood, as isolated PBMCs, or as DNA extracted from either sample type. Summary of the overall study and its limitations: The quantity of clinical and demographic metadata differed by source and by participant and was supplied without curation.

TCRbeta CDR3 regions were amplified from genomic DNA using the immunoSEQ Assay, a bias-controlled multiplex PCR. In the source study's methods: The number of nucleated cells in each sample was estimated by amplification of reference gene primers within the assay. To quantify the absolute abundance of each unique TCRbeta CDR3 rearrangement, sequence reads were collapsed and filtered. For each sample, productive Simpson clonality was calculated as the square root of Simpson's diversity index over productive rearrangements. TCRdb provides this immuneACCESS table in a form limited to in-frame rearrangements. Some clones are lacking; in checked studies, under half of them reflect an unresolved V gene, and why the rest are absent is not known. That table furnishes V, J and clone size, whereas the DNA furnished D and trimming. The sample table records under 250,000 clones; about 82% of these occur just once. The ten largest make up 5% to 7% of the sample.

Specimen: peripheral blood. The chain is encoded by TRBV28 joined to TRBJ1-3; there is no confident call for the D gene. This receptor was taken from a woman of 80 years or more with COVID-19, enrolled during active disease. The nucleotide sequence reads TGTGCCAGCAGTCCCCCCAAAGCCCCGAGCTCTGGAAACACCATATATTTT. It translates as CASSPPKAPSSGNTIYF.